This T cell receptor beta chain comes out of a study of neurological immune-mediated disorders (dated by TCRdb to 2018 to 2020). Regarding the research as a whole: The study compared peripheral blood TCR-beta repertoires of HTLV-I-associated myelopathy (HAM/TSP) patients, multiple sclerosis patients and healthy controls using UMI-based sequencing. Alongside PBMC samples, the set of more than 80 TCR-beta libraries contained longitudinal samples, technical triplicates, and paired CD4+ and CD8+ T-cell subsets that had been sorted. Technical triplicate libraries were sequenced to precisely calculate how much the frequency of each individual clone varied. The cohort was made up of 68 subjects, consisting of about 14 HAM/TSP patients, 35 or so multiple sclerosis patients and 20 healthy controls. The investigation overall reported the following: TCR clonal expansion was highest in HAM/TSP patients and lowest in MS patients, with MS patients falling below even healthy controls. No identical CDR3 amino acid sequences were shared among expanded clones across subjects, suggesting private TCR-beta repertoires in all groups.

In this sample, this clonotype turned up many times. The antigen it binds to is not known. Base qualities are not provided; no much larger clone lies one nucleotide away. To synthesize cDNA, template-switch 5'RACE was performed with a primer carrying a 10-nucleotide random unique molecular identifier so that each TCR transcript was tagged. Every sequencing run covered 15-18 subjects and yielded more than 170 million TCR-beta sequences. The RNeasy kit was used for extraction of total RNA. The KAPA Real-time Library Amplification kit was used to amplify TCR-beta VDJ regions with primers targeting the TCR constant region and the 5'RACE anchor. Sample indexes and Illumina adaptors were added in a first PCR, after which library yield was increased in a second PCR. After purification with Ampure beads, the TCR product of roughly 650 bp was size-selected on a 2% E-gel SizeSelection system. Before pooling, libraries had their quality checked on a Bioanalyzer, their concentration measured with Qubit, and their quantity determined with the Kapa Library Quantification kit. Libraries were sequenced paired-end 2 x 150 bp on an Illumina HiSeq 2500. To increase sequence diversity, roughly 24-31% phiX was spiked into each library pool. The study's processing was this. Quality-filtered reads were processed with the UMI-based MiGEC pipeline, and over 80% of raw TCR sequences were removed by the MiGEC pipeline during error correction. IMGT germline references were used for aligning VDJ genes, and each clonotype was defined as a unique CDR3 amino acid sequence together with its V-J genes. Clonal expansion, Shannon diversity and CDR3 relatedness (CalcPairwiseDistances, ClusterSamples) were evaluated with VDJtools, and phylogenetic trees were built with CLCbio workbench. Expanded clones were defined as having at least 8 unique UMIs, based on coefficient-of-variation modelling across technical triplicates. TCRdb cleaned the public reads at Q25 with fastp, built clones with MiXCR and kept in-frame beta chains. When rows share a CDR3 protein, they turn into one entry using the most common DNA and genes. These V and J calls are TCRdb output, not the study's own analysis. This sample has more than 20,000 distinct CDR3 sequences in its table, and approximately 13% of those were observed once. The ten largest clones capture less than 6% of the sample.

In the paper's terms, the time point label means: technical triplicate 1. TCR libraries for sorted subsets were made from 800,000 to 1,000,000 sorted CD4+ or CD8+ T cells. Peripheral blood underwent Ficoll-Hypaque density gradient centrifugation to isolate PBMCs, which were then cryopreserved in liquid nitrogen. The study also sequenced paired sorted CD4+ and CD8+ subsets from healthy controls, HAM/TSP patients and MS patients. V is pared back by 4 bases and J by 9 bases, with 12 bases lying between the germline termini. Measured from the cysteine to the phenylalanine, the CDR3 is 12 residues long. The CDR3 DNA has 36 bases and is translated from base 1. CDR1 is given as SGHRS and CDR2 as YFSETQ, both from the germline V gene.

The chain is assembled from TRBV5-1 and TRBJ2-3, with TRBD1 perhaps the D gene, on 5 matching bases. This sequence originates from a female donor with HTLV-1-associated myelopathy (HAM/TSP). The specimen was CD4+ T cells from blood. The CDR3: CASSPPQGTQYF. The DNA sequence is given as TGCGCCAGCAGCCCCCCCCAGGGAACGCAGTATTTT.